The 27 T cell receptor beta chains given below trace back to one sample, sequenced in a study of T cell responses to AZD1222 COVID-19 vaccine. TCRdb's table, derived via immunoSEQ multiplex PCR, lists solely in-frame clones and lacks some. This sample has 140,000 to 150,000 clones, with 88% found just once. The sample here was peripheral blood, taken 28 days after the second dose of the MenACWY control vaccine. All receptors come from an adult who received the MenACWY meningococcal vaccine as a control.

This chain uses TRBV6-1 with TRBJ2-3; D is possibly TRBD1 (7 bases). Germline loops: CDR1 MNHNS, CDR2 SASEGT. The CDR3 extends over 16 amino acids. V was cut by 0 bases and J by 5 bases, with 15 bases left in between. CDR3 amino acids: CASSEAEGTAGDTQYF. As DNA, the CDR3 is TGTGCCAGCAGTGAAGCCGAAGGGACAGCGGGAGATACGCAGTATTTT.

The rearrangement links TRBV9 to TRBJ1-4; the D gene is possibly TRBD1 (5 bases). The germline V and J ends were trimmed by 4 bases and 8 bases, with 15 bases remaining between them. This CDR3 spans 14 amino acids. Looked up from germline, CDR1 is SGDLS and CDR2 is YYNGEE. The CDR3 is CASSPLGGNEKLFF. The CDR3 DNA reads TGTGCCAGCAGCCCCCTTGGGGGTAACGAAAAACTGTTTTTT.

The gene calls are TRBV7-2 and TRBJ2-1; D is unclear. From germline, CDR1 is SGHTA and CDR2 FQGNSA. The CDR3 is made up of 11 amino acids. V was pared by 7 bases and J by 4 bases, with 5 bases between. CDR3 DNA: TGTGCCAGCACCAGTTACAATGAGCAGTTCTTC. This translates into CASTSYNEQFF.

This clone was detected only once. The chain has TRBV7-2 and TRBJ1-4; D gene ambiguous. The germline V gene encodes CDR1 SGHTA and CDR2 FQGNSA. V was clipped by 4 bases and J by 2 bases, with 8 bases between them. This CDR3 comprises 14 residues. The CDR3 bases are TGTGCCAGCAGCTCCGGTGGGACTAATGAAAAACTGTTTTTT. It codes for CASSSGGTNEKLFF.

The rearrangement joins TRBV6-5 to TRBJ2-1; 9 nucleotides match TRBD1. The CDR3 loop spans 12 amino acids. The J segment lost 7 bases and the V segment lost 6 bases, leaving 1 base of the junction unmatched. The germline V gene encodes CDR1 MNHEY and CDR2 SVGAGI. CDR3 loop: CASRTGGNEQFF. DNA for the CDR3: TGTGCCAGCAGGACAGGGGGGAATGAGCAGTTCTTC.

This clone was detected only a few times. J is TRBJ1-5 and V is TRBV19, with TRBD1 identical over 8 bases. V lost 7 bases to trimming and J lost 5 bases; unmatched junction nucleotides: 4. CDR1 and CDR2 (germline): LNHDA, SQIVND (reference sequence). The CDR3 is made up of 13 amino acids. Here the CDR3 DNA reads TGTGCCAGTAACCGGGACAGGCATCAGCCCCAGCATTTT. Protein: CASNRDRHQPQHF.

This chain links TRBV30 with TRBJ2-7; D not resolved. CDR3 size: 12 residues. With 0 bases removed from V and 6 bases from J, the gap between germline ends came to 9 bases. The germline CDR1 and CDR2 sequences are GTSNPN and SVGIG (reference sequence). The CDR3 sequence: CAWSVSVAEQYF. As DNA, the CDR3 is TGTGCCTGGAGTGTAAGTGTCGCCGAGCAGTACTTC.

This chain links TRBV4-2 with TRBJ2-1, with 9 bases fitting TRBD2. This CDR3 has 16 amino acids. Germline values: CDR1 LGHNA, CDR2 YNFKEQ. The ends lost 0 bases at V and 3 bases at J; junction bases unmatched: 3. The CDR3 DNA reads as TGTGCCAGCAGCCAAGACGCTAGCGGGGTCTACAATGAGCAGTTCTTC. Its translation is CASSQDASGVYNEQFF.

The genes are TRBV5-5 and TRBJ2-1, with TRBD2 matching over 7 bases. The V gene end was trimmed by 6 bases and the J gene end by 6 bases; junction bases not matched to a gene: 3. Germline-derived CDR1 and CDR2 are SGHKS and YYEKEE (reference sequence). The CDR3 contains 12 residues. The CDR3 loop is CASNGLGNEQFF. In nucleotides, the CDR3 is TGTGCCAGCAACGGACTAGGCAATGAGCAGTTCTTC. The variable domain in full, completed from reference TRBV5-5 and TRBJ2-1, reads DAGVTQSPTHLIKTRGQQVTLRCSPISGHKSVSWYQQVLGQGPQFIFQYYEKEERGRGNFPDRFSARQFPNYSSELNVNALLLGDSALYLCASNGLGNEQFFGPGTRLTVL.

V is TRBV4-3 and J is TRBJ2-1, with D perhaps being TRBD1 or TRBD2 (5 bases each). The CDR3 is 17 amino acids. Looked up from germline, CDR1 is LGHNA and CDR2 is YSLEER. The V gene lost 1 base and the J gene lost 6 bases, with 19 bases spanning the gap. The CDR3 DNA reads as TGCGCCAGCAGCCAAGTGTCGTCGGGGCAGGGATTCAATGAGCAGTTCTTC. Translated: CASSQVSSGQGFNEQFF.

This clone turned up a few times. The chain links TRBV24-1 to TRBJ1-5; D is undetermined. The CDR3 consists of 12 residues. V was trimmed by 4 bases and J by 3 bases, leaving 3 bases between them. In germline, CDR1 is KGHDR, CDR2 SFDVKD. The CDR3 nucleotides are TGTGCCACCAGTGACCACAATCAGCCCCAGCATTTT. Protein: CATSDHNQPQHF.

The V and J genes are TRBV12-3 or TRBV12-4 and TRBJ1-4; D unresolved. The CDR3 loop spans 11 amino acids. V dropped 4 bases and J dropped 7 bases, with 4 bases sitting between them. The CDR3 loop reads CASSSSEKLFF. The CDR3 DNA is TGTGCCAGCAGTTCGAGTGAAAAACTGTTTTTT.

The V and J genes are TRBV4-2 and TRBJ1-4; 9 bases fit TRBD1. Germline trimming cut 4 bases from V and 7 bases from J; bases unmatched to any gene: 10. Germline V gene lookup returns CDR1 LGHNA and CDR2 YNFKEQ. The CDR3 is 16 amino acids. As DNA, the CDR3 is TGTGCCAGCAGCCTACCAGGGGGACAGGGAATTGAAAAACTGTTTTTT. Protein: CASSLPGGQGIEKLFF.

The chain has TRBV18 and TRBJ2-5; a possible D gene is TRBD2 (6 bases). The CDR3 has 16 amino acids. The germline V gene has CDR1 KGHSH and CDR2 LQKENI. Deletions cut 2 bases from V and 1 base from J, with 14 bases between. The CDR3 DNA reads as TGTGCCAGCTCACCATCCTCCGCGGGATCCCAAGAGACCCAGTACTTC. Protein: CASSPSSAGSQETQYF.

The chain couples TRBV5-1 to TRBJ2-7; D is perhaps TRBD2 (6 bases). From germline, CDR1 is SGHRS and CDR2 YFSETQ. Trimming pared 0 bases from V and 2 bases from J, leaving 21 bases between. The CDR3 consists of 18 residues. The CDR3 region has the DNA TGCGCCAGCAGCTTGGCGGCCACCGGGACTGGGTTAACCTACGAGCAGTACTTC. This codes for CASSLAATGTGLTYEQYF.

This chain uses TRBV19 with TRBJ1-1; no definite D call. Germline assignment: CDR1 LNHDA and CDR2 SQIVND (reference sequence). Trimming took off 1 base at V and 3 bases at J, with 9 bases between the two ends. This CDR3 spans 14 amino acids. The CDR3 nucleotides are TGTGCCAGTAGTATAGGGGAGGGATACACTGAAGCTTTCTTT. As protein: CASSIGEGYTEAFF.

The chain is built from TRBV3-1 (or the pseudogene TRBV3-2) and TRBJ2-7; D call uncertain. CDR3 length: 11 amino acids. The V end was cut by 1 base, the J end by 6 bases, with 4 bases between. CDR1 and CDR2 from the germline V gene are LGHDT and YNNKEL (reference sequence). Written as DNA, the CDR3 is TGTGCCAGCAGCCAAGCAGGCGAGCAGTACTTC. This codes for CASSQAGEQYF.

The CDR3: CSVSGTGGREQFF. CDR3 nucleotide sequence: TGCAGCGTATCCGGGACAGGGGGCCGTGAGCAGTTCTTC. The chain combines TRBV29-1 with TRBJ2-1; 12 bases align to TRBD1. The J segment lost 9 bases and the V segment lost 6 bases, leaving 6 bases of the junction unmatched. Looked up from germline, CDR1 is SQVTM and CDR2 is ANQGSEA. The CDR3 runs 13 residues.

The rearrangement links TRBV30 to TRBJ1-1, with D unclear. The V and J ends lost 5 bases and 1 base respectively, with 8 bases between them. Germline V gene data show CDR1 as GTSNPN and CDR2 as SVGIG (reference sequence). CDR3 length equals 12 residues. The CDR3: CAWDTGNTEAFF. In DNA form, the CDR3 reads TGTGCCTGGGATACCGGGAACACTGAAGCTTTCTTT.

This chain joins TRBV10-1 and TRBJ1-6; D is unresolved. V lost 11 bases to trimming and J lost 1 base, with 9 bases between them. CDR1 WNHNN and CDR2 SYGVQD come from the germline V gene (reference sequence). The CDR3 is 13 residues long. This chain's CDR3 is CAPPRSYNSPLHF. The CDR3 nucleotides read TGCGCCCCCCCCAGATCCTATAATTCACCCCTCCACTTT.

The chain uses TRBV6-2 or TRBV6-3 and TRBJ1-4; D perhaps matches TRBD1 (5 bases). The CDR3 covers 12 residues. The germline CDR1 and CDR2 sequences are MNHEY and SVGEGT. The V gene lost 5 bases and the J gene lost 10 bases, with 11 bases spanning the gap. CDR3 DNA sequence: TGTGCCAGCAGTGGCGGGACGGGAAAACTGTTTTTT. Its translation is CASSGGTGKLFF.

The CDR3 reads CASSGQGGNSPLHF. The CDR3 DNA follows: TGTGCCAGCAGTGGACAGGGAGGCAATTCACCCCTCCACTTT. The V call is TRBV2, the J call TRBJ1-6; 7 bases match TRBD1. The trim removed 4 bases at V and 7 bases at J, leaving 4 bases unmatched. The CDR3 loop spans 14 amino acids. The germline gives CDR1 SNHLY, CDR2 FYNNEI.

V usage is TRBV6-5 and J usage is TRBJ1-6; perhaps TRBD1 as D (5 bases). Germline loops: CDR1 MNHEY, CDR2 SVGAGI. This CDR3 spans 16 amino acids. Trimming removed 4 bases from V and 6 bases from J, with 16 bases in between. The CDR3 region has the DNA TGTGCCAGCAGTTCTCTCGGAGGGGTCCTTAATTCACCCCTCCACTTT. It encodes CASSSLGGVLNSPLHF.

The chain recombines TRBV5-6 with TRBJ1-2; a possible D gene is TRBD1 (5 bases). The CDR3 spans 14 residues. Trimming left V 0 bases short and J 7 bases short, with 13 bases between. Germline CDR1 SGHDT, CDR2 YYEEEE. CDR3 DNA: TGTGCCAGCAGCTTGGGGGACCGGGCTCGTGGCTACACCTTC. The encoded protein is CASSLGDRARGYTF.

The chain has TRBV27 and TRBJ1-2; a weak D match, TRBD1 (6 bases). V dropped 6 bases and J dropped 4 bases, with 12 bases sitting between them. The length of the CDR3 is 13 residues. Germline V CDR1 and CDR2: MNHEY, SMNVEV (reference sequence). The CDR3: CASSLTGGYGYTF. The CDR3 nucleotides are TGTGCCAGCAGCTTGACAGGAGGCTATGGCTACACCTTC.

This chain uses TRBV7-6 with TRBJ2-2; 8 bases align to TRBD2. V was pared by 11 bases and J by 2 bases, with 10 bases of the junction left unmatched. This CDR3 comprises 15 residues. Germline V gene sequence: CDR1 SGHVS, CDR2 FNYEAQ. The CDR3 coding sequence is TGTGCCTCAACCCGGGAGGGATACAACACCGGGGAGCTGTTTTTT. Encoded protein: CASTREGYNTGELFF.

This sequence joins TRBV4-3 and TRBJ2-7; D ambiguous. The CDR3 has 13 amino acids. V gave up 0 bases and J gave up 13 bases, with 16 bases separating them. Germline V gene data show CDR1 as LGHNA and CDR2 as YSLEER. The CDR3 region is CASSQDIGSLVYF. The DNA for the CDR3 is TGCGCCAGCAGCCAAGATATAGGTAGCCTCGTATACTTC.